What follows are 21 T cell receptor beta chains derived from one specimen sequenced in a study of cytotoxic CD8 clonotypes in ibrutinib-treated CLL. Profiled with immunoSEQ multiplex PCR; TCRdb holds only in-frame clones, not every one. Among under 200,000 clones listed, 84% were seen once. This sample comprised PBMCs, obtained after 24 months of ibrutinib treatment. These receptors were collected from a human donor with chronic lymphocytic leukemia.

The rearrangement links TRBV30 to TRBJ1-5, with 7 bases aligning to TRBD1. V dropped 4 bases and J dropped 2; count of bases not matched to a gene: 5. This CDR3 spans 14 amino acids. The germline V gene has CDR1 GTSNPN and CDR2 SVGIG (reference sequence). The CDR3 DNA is TGTGCCTGGAAAAGACAGGGCGGCAATCAGCCCCAGCATTTT. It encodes CAWKRQGGNQPQHF. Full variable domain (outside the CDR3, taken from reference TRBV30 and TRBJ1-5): SQTIHQWPATLVQPVGSPLSLECTVEGTSNPNLYWYRQAAGRGLQLLFYSVGIGQISSEVPQNLSASRPQDRQFILSSKKLLLSDSGFYLCAWKRQGGNQPQHFGDGTRLSIL.

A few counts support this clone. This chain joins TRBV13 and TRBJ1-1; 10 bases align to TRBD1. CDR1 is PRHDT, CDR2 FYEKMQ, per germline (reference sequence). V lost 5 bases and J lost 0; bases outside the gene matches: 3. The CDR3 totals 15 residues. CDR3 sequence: CASSLGTGVNTEAFF. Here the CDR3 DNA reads TGTGCCAGCAGCCTCGGGACAGGGGTGAACACTGAAGCTTTCTTT.

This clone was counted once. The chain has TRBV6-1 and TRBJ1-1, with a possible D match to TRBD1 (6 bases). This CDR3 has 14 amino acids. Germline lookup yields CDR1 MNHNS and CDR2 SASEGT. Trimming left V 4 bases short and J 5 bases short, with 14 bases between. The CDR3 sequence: CASSAGGARTEAFF. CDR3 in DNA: TGTGCCAGCAGTGCGGGGGGGGCTAGGACTGAAGCTTTCTTT.

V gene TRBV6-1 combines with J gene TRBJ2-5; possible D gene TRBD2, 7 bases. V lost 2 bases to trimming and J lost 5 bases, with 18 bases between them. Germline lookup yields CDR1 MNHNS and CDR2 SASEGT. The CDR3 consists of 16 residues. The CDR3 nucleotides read TGTGCCAGCAGTGAATGGGGGGGGCGGTTTGCGGAGACCCAGTACTTC. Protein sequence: CASSEWGGRFAETQYF.

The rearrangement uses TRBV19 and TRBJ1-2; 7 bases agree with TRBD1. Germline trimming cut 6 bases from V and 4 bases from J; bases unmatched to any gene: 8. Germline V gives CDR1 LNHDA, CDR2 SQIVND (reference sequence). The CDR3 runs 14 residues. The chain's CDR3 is CASRNPGGSYGYTF. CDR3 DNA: TGTGCCAGTAGAAATCCAGGGGGTAGCTATGGCTACACCTTC.

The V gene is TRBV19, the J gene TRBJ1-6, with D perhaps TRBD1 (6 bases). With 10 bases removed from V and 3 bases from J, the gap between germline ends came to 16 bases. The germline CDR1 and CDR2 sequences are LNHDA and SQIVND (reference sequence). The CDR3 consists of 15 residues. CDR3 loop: CATTGPRGYNSPLHF. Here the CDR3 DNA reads TGTGCCACCACAGGGCCTAGGGGCTATAATTCACCCCTCCACTTT.

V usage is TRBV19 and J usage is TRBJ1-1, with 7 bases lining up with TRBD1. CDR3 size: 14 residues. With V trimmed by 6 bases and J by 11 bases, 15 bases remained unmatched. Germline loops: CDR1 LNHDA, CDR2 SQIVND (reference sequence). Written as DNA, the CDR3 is TGTGCCAGTAGCCAGGACAGGCGGCCGACGAAGGCTTTCTTT. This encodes CASSQDRRPTKAFF.

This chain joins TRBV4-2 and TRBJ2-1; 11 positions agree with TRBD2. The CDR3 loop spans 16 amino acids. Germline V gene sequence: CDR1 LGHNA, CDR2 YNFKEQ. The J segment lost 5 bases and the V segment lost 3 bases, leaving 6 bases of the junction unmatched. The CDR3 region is CASSHSGTSGNNEQFF. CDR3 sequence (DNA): TGTGCCAGCAGCCACTCCGGGACTAGCGGTAACAATGAGCAGTTCTTC.

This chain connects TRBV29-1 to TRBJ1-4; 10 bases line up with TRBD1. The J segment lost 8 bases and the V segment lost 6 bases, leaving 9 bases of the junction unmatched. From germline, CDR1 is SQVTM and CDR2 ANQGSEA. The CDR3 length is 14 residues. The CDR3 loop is CSVVGDRGREKLFF. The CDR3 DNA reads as TGCAGCGTCGTAGGGGACAGGGGCAGAGAAAAACTGTTTTTT.

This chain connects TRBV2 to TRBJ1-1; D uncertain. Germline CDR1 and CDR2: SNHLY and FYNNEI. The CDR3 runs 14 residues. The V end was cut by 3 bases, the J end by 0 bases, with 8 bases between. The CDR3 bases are TGTGCCAGCAGTGACTGGGTTCTGAACACTGAAGCTTTCTTT. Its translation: CASSDWVLNTEAFF.

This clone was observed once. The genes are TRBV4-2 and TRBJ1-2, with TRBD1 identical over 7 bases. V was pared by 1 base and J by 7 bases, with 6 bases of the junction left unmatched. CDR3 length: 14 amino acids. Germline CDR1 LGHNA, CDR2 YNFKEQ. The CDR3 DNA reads TGTGCCAGCAGCCAAGCAGGGGGGGGCGGTGGCTACACCTTC. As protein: CASSQAGGGGGYTF.

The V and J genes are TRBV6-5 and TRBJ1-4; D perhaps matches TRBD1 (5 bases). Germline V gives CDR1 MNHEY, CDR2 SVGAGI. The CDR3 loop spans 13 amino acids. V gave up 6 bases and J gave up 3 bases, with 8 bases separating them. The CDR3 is CASRDSPNEKLFF. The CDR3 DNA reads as TGTGCCAGCAGAGACAGCCCTAATGAAAAACTGTTTTTT.

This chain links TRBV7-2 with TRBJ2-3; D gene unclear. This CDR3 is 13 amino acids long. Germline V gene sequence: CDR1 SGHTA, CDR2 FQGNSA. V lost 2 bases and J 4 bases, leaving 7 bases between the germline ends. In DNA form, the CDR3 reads TGTGCCAGCAGCTTATTCCACCCAGATACGCAGTATTTT. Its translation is CASSLFHPDTQYF.

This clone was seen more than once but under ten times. The CDR3 bases are TGCGCCAGCAGCCGCAAGATTGGGCAGGCCGGGGAGCTGTTTTTT. Translated, it gives CASSRKIGQAGELFF. The chain carries TRBV4-1 and TRBJ2-2; the D is unclear. The CDR3 length is 15 residues. Germline loops: CDR1 MGHRA, CDR2 YSYEKL. V dropped 4 bases and J dropped 6 bases, with 15 bases sitting between them.

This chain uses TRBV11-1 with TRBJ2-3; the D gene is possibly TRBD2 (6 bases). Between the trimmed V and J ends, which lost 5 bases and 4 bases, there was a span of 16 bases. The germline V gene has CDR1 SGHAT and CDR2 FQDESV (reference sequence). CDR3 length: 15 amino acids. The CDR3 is CASSPPGVYADTQYF. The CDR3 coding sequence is TGTGCCAGCAGCCCGCCGGGAGTTTATGCAGATACGCAGTATTTT. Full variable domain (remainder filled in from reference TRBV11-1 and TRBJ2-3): EAEVAQSPRYKITEKSQAVAFWCDPISGHATLYWYRQILGQGPELLVQFQDESVVDDSQLPKDRFSAERLKGVDSTLKIQPAELGDSAMYLCASSPPGVYADTQYFGPGTRLTVL.

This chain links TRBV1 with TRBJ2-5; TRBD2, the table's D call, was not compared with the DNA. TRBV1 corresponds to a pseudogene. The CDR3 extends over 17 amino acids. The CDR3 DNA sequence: TGCACCAGCAGCCAAGAAGGGCCAGCGGCGCACCAAGAGACCCAGTACTTC. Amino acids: CTSSQEGPAAHQETQYF.

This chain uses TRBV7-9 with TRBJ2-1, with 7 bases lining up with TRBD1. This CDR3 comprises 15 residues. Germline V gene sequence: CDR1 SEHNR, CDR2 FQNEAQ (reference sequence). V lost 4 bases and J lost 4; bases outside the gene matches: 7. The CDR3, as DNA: TGTGCCAGCAGCTGGCAGGGGGTCCTATACAATGAGCAGTTCTTC. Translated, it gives CASSWQGVLYNEQFF.

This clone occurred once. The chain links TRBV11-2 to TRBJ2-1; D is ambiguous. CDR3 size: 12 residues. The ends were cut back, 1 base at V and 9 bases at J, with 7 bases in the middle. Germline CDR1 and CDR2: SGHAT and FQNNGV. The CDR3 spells CASSLGHGEQFF. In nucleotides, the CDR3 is TGTGCCAGCAGCTTAGGTCACGGTGAGCAGTTCTTC. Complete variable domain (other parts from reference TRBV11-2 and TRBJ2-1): EAGVAQSPRYKIIEKRQSVAFWCNPISGHATLYWYQQILGQGPKLLIQFQNNGVVDDSQLPKDRFSAERLKGVDSTLKIQPAKLEDSAVYLCASSLGHGEQFFGPGTRLTVL.

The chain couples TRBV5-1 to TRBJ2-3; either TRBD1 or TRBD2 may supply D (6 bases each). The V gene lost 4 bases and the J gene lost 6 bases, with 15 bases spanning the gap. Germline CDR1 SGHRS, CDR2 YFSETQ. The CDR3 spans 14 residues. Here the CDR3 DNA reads TGCGCCAGCAGCCTGGGGGCTAGCGTGGATACGCAGTATTTT. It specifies CASSLGASVDTQYF.

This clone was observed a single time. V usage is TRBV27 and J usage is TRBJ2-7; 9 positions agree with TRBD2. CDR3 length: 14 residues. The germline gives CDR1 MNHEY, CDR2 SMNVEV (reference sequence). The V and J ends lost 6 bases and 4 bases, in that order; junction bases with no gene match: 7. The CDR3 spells CASSPVSGRYEQYF. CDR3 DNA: TGTGCCAGCAGCCCTGTCAGCGGGAGGTACGAGCAGTACTTC.

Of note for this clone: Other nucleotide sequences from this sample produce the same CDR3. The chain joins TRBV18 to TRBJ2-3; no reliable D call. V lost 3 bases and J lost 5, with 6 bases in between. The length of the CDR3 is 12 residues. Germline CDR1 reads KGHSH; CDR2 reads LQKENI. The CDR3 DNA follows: TGTGCCAGCTCACCCGAGCGAGATACGCAGTATTTT. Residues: CASSPERDTQYF.